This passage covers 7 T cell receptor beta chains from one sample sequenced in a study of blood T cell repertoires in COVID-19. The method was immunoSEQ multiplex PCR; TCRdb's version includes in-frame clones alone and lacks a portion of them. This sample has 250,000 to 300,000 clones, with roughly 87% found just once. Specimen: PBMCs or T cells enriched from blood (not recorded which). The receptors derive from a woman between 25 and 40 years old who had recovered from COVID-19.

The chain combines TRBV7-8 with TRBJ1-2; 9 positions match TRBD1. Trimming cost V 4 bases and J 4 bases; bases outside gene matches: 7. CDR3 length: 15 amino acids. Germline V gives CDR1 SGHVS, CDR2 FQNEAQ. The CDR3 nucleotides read TGTGCCAGCAGCTGGGGACAGGGCGGTGGCTATGGCTACACCTTC. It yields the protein CASSWGQGGGYGYTF.

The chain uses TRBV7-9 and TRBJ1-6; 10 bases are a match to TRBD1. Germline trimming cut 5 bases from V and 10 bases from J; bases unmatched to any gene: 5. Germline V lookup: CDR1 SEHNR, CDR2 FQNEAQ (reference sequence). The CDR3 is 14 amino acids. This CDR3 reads CASSLGTGASPLHF. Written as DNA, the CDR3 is TGTGCCAGCAGCCTCGGGACAGGGGCATCACCCCTCCACTTT.

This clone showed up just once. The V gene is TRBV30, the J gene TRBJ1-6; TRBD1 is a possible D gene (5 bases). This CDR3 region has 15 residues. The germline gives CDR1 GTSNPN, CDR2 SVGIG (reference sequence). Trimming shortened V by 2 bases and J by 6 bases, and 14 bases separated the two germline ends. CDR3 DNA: TGTGCCTGGAGTCTTAAGGGGAGGGGTAATTCACCCCTCCACTTT. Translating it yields CAWSLKGRGNSPLHF.

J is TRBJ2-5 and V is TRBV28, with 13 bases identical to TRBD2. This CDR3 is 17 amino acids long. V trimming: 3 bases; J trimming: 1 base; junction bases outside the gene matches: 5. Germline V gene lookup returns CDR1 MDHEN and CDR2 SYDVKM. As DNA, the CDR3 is TGTGCCAGCAGTTTGGGGACTAGCGGGGCCCTCCAAGAGACCCAGTACTTC. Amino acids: CASSLGTSGALQETQYF.

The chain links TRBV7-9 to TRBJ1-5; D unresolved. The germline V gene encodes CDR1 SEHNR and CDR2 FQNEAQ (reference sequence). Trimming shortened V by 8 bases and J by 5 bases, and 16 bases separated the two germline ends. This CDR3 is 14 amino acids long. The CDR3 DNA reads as TGTGCCAGCTCGAAGGGAGGTTCACATCAGCCCCAGCATTTT. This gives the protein CASSKGGSHQPQHF.

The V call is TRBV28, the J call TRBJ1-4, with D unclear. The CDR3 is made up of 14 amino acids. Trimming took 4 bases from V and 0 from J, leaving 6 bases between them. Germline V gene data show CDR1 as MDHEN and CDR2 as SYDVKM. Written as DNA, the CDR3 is TGTGCCAGCAGTTCCTTTGCAACTAATGAAAAACTGTTTTTT. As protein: CASSSFATNEKLFF.

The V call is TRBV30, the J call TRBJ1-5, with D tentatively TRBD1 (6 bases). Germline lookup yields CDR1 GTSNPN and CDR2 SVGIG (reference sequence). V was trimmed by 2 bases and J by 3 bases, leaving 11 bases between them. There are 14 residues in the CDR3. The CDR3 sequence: CAWSRNRDNQPQHF. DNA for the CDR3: TGTGCCTGGAGTCGGAACAGGGACAATCAGCCCCAGCATTTT.